This TCR beta chain emerged from a study of blood T cell repertoires in COVID-19 (dated by TCRdb to between 2020 and 2021). Background on the whole study: Collaborator samples came from the United States, Italy and Spain and covered acute and convalescent phases of COVID-19. Nearly every sample came with metadata listing a de-identified subject ID, COVID-19 status, age in years and sex. The repertoires were made available in a free public database intended to serve as a resource for research on the immune response to SARS-CoV-2. The prospective study material was composed of cDNA or gDNA derived from T cells, B-cell-depleted T cells, or PBMCs. Where HLA class I and class II types were available, the types were taken from metadata supplied by the sample provider, not from assay-based typing. Samples were obtained from the ongoing ImmuneRACE study (first 160 participants) and from about 1,300 subjects provided by 6 global collaborators. Deeply sampled blood TCRbeta repertoires from subjects exposed to, actively infected with, or recovered from COVID-19 were included in the dataset. Summary of the overall study and its limitations: How much clinical and demographic metadata was included differed by source and by participant, and the metadata was provided uncurated.

Participants in the prospective study were enrolled through a virtual design, were aged roughly 18 to 90 years, and lived in 24 United States geographic areas. Cohort assignment in the prospective study relied on participant-reported clinical history from a screening survey and a study questionnaire. In the prospective study, mobile phlebotomists collected whole blood, serum and a nasopharyngeal or oropharyngeal swab from each participant. Over an approximately 2-month period, participants in the prospective study had the option of providing additional blood draws and questionnaires. Before DNA extraction, prospective study blood samples were shipped either frozen or at room temperature. For this clone: Its antigen is currently not known. Base-call qualities are not available, and no considerably larger clone is one nucleotide away.

TCRbeta CDR3 regions were amplified from genomic DNA using the immunoSEQ Assay, a bias-controlled multiplex PCR. Under the source paper's analysis protocol: The number of nucleated cells in each sample was estimated by amplification of reference gene primers within the assay. To quantify the absolute abundance of each unique TCRbeta CDR3 rearrangement, sequence reads were collapsed and filtered. For each sample, productive Simpson clonality was calculated by taking the square root of Simpson's diversity index across productive rearrangements. Not all clones reach the TCRdb copy of this immuneACCESS table, which keeps in-frame sequences only. Checked studies attribute under half of the gap to unresolved V genes and leave the rest unexplained. That table gives V, J and clone size, and the DNA gave D and trimming. The sample table holds 300,000 to 400,000 clones, of which around 89% were seen once. Together, the top ten hold around 0.91% of the sample.

The CDR1 and CDR2 encoded by the germline V gene are SGHTA and FQGNSA. V is pruned by 5 bases and J by 2 bases, leaving 6 bases of the junction without a gene match. Taken from cysteine to phenylalanine, the CDR3 has 15 residues. Only the CDR3 portion is preserved as DNA: 45 bases, with reading frame beginning at the first base. The sample comprised PBMCs or T cells enriched from blood (not recorded which). This TCR came from a woman under 40 with acute COVID-19. The rearrangement combines TRBV7-2 with TRBJ2-3; the junction holds 8 bases that match TRBD1. The CDR3 corresponds to CASSPTGADTDTQYF. Here is the DNA: TGTGCCAGCAGCCCGACAGGGGCGGACACAGATACGCAGTATTTT.